This is a list of T cell receptor beta chains from one sample in a study of regulatory T cells in long-lasting Graves disease. One entry per CDR3 protein results from TCRdb running MiXCR on the multiplex PCR reads. The table records 200,000 to 250,000 distinct CDR3 sequences, roughly 19% of them present only once. The sample was also reused in another study, on T cells in Graves' hyperthyroidism and ophthalmopathy.

Source: peripheral blood mononuclear cells (PBMCs), taken at new diagnosis, from a patient treated with antithyroid drugs. The receptor source for this set is a woman aged 30 to 39 with Graves disease. CDR3s include the opening cysteine and the closing phenylalanine or tryptophan. Fields, in order: J gene, V gene, clone size, D gene, CDR3 DNA, CDR3 protein. The D gene is left open where the match is weak. The size entry is marked missing in some rows and otherwise reads once, few, many or a size class.

>TRBJ1-1|TRBV11-3|-|-
TGTGCCAGCAGCTCGGGGGTTAACACTGAAGCTTTCTTT
CASSSGVNTEAFF
>TRBJ2-1|TRBV3-1|few|-
TGTGCCAGCAGCCAAAGCCCTTCACGGAATGAGCAGTTCTTC
CASSQSPSRNEQFF
>TRBJ2-5|TRBV7-9|many|-
TGTGCCAGCAGCCCCGGGACGGCCCAAGAGACCCAGTACTTC
CASSPGTAQETQYF
>TRBJ2-7|TRBV7-9|many|TRBD1
TGTGCCAGCAGCCGGGACAGGGTGCCATACGAGCAGTACTTC
CASSRDRVPYEQYF
>TRBJ2-7|TRBV5-1|many|TRBD1
TGCGCCAGCAGCTTACCGGGACAGCTCTACGAGCAGTACTTC
CASSLPGQLYEQYF
>TRBJ2-7|TRBV6-1|many|-
TGTGCCAGCAGTGTGGACAGTGAATACGAGCAGTACTTC
CASSVDSEYEQYF
>TRBJ2-5|TRBV28|many|TRBD1
TGTGCCAGCAGCCTTACAGGGGGGATAGAGACCCAGTACTTC
CASSLTGGIETQYF
>TRBJ2-1|TRBV7-8|-|TRBD2
TGTGCCAGCAGCCCAAGGGACATAGCGGGATTCGCCGGGGCCAATGAGCAGTTCTTC
CASSPRDIAGFAGANEQFF
>TRBJ1-3|TRBV6-6|-|-
TGTGCCAGCAGTTACTCGGTTCCGGGCGCGGGCTCTGGAAACACCATATATTTT
CASSYSVPGAGSGNTIYF
>TRBJ2-6|TRBV28|many|-
TGTGCCAGCAGGGGGGTCGATAGGGCCAACGTCCTGACTTTC
CASRGVDRANVLTF
>TRBJ2-3|TRBV5-1|many|-
TGCGCCAGCAGCTTGAGGACAGTCGCGCAGGAGGGGACGCAGTATTTT
CASSLRTVAQEGTQYF
>TRBJ1-5|TRBV6-1|many|-
TGTGCCAGCATAAGGGCCTCAGGGGGCAATCAGCCCCAGCATTTT
CASIRASGGNQPQHF
>TRBJ2-3|TRBV7-9|once|TRBD2
TGTGCCAGCAGCACTAGGACTAGCAGTACAGATACGCAGTATTTT
CASSTRTSSTDTQYF
>TRBJ1-3|TRBV5-5|-|-
TGTGCCAGCAGCGCCAGGCAAGGGGTACGGGAAAACACCATATATTTT
CASSARQGVRENTIYF
>TRBJ2-3|TRBV20-1|many|-
TGCAGTGCTAGAGCTAGTTCCTGGGCCACAGATACGCAGTATTTT
CSARASSWATDTQYF
>TRBJ1-4|TRBV5-4|many|TRBD1
TGTGCCAGCAGCCCGGGACAGGGAAAAGCTAATGAAAAACTGTTTTTT
CASSPGQGKANEKLFF
>TRBJ2-2|TRBV28|many|TRBD2
TGTGCCAGCAGTATCGGACTAGCGGGGGGGACCGGGGAGCTGTTTTTT
CASSIGLAGGTGELFF
>TRBJ2-7|TRBV27|many|TRBD1
TGTGCCAGCAGTTTACTGGGACAGACCTACGAGCAGTACTTC
CASSLLGQTYEQYF
>TRBJ1-1|TRBV12-5|many|TRBD1
TGTGCTAGTGGTTTGGTACGGGGGACAGGGAGTCTTGGGATTGAAGCTTTCTTT
CASGLVRGTGSLGIEAFF
>TRBJ1-6|TRBV3-1|many|-
TGTGCCAGCAGCCAACAACGCGCTTCACCCCTCCACTTT
CASSQQRASPLHF
>TRBJ1-5|TRBV11-2|many|-
TGTGCCAGCACCCCCGAGGGCAGGGGCAATCAGCCCCAGCATTTT
CASTPEGRGNQPQHF
>TRBJ2-7|TRBV28|many|TRBD2
TGTGCCACTTCAGGACTAGTCCCTCGCTACGAGCAGTACTTC
CATSGLVPRYEQYF
>TRBJ2-7|TRBV12-3/TRBV12-4|many|-
TGTGCCAGCAGTCCCACGGACAGTTATGTGCAGTACTTC
CASSPTDSYVQYF
>TRBJ1-4|TRBV20-1|many|-
TGCAGTGCTAGCGGGGGGGGTGCTGAAAAACTGTTTTTT
CSASGGGAEKLFF
>TRBJ2-4|TRBV28|many|TRBD2
TGTGCCAGCAGTCGGGGGGGCTTCTTTATAGCCAAAAACATTCAGTACTTC
CASSRGGFFIAKNIQYF
>TRBJ1-5|TRBV6-5|many|-
TGTGCCAGCAGTTCCTCACGGGACGCTCGGGGCAATCAGCCCCAGCATTTT
CASSSSRDARGNQPQHF
>TRBJ2-7|TRBV30|many|-
TGTGCCTGGGGGTCCAGGGGCGAGCAGTACTTC
CAWGSRGEQYF
>TRBJ1-1|TRBV28|many|-
TGTGCCAGCAGTTTCCCCGACAGAGCCACTGAAACTTTCTTT
CASSFPDRATETFF
>TRBJ2-7|TRBV27|many|-
TGTGCCAGCAGTTTCTGGGCCGGATCTACATACGAGCAGTACTTC
CASSFWAGSTYEQYF
>TRBJ2-6|TRBV27|many|-
TGTGCCAGCAGTTTGTCTGGGGCCAACGTCCTGACTTTC
CASSLSGANVLTF
>TRBJ1-6|TRBV18|-|-
TGTGCCAGCTCGCCTGGGGCGGGATCCTATAATTCACCCCTCCACTTT
CASSPGAGSYNSPLHF
>TRBJ1-5|TRBV19|many|-
TGTGCCAGTAGTAGAGAGGAGGGTGGCAATCAGCCCCAGCATTTT
CASSREEGGNQPQHF
>TRBJ1-5|TRBV6-2/TRBV6-3|-|TRBD1
TGTGCCAGCAGTTACGGGGGACAGGGAGATCAGCCCCAGCATTTT
CASSYGGQGDQPQHF